The clone carrying this T cell receptor beta chain was found a few times. Its antigen is as yet unknown. These data come from a study of vaccination effects on CD4 cells after COVID-19. Sequencing was performed with immunoSEQ multiplex PCR; in TCRdb, only in-frame clones are kept and a portion is missing. The sample consists of around 19,000 clones, about 71% of them appearing once. ViraFEST assay sequencing came after antigen-specific CD4+ T cells were expanded with viral peptide pools. A roughly 11-day culture period preceded the isolation of CD4+ T cells. The CDR3 has 13 residues. Germline V gene lookup returns CDR1 LGHDT and CDR2 YNNKEL (reference sequence). V lost 4 bases and J lost 4, with 11 bases in between.

V is TRBV3-1 (or the pseudogene TRBV3-2) and J is TRBJ2-7, with D possibly being TRBD1 (5 bases). Sequenced here: CD4+ T cells from PBMCs cultured with HCoV-229E spike peptides, sampled before COVID-19 vaccination. The clonotype was recovered from a human donor who received a COVID-19 vaccine. The CDR3 sequence: CASSLNPGYEQYF. The DNA of the CDR3 is TGTGCCAGCAGCCTGAATCCAGGGTACGAGCAGTACTTC.